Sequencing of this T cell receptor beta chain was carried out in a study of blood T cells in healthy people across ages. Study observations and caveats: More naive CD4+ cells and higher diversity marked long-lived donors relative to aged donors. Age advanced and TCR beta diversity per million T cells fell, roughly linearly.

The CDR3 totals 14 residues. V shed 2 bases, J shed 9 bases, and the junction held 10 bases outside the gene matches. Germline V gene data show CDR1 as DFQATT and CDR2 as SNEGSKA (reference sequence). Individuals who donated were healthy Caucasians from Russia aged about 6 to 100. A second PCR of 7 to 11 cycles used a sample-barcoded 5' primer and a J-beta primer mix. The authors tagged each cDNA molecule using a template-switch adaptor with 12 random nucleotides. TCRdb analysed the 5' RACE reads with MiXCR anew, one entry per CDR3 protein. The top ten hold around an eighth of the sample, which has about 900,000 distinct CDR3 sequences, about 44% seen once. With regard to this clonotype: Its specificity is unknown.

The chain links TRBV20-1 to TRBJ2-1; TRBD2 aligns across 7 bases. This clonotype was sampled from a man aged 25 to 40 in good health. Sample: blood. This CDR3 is CSARLSGGRTEQFF. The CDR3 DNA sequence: TGCAGTGCTAGATTGTCGGGGGGTAGGACTGAGCAGTTCTTC.